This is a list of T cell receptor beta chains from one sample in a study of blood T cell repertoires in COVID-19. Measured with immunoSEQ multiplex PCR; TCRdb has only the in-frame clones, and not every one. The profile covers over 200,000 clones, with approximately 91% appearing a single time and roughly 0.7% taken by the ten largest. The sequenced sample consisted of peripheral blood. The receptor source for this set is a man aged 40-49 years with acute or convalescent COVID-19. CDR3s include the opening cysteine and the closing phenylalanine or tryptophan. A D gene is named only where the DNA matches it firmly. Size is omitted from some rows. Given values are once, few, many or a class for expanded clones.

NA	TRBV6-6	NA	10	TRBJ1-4	CASSYRKLFF	TGTGCCAGCAGTTATAGAAAACTGTTTTTT
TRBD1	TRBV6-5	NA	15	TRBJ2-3	CASRAMTGGTDTQYF	TGTGCCAGCAGAGCAATGACAGGGGGCACAGATACGCAGTATTTT
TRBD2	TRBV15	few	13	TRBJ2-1	CATSTRGGNEQFF	TGTGCCACCAGCACCCGGGGGGGGAATGAGCAGTTCTTC
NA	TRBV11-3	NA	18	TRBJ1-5	CASSLVGVGPGGNQPQHF	TGTGCCAGCAGCTTAGTTGGGGTTGGCCCGGGGGGAAATCAGCCCCAGCATTTT
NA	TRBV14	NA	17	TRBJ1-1	CASSDPGLMPLNTEAFF	TGTGCCAGCAGCGACCCGGGTCTCATGCCTTTGAACACTGAAGCTTTCTTT
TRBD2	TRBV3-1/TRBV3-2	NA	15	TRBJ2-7	CASSPRSGVAYEQYF	TGTGCCAGCAGCCCCCGTAGCGGGGTTGCCTACGAGCAGTACTTC
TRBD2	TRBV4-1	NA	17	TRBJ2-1	CASSQEWTSVTYNEQFF	TGCGCCAGCAGCCAAGAGTGGACTAGCGTTACCTACAATGAGCAGTTCTTC
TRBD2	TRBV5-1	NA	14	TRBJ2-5	CASWEGLEGETQYF	TGCGCCAGCTGGGAGGGGCTAGAAGGGGAGACCCAGTACTTC
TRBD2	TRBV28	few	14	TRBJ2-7	CASSYSGSSNEQYF	TGTGCCAGCAGTTACAGCGGGAGTAGCAACGAGCAGTACTTC
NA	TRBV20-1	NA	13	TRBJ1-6	CSASATINSPLHF	TGCAGTGCTAGTGCCACAATTAATTCACCCCTCCACTTT
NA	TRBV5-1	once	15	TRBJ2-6	CASSGGATGANVLTF	TGCGCCAGCAGTGGCGGGGCGACTGGGGCCAACGTCCTGACTTTC
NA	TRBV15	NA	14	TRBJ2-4	CATSRGPAKNIQYF	TGTGCCACCAGCAGAGGGCCCGCCAAAAACATTCAGTACTTC
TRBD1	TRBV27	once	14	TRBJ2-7	CASSFVNRGNEQYF	TGTGCCAGCAGTTTCGTCAACAGGGGGAACGAGCAGTACTTC
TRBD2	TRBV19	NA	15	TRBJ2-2	CASSISGKPTGELFF	TGTGCCAGTAGTATTAGCGGGAAACCCACCGGGGAGCTGTTTTTT
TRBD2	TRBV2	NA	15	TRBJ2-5	CASSGQTSGGETQYF	TGTGCCAGCAGTGGCCAGACTAGCGGGGGAGAGACCCAGTACTTC
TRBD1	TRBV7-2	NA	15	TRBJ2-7	CASSSRGGQDYEQYF	TGTGCCAGCAGCTCCCGTGGGGGACAGGACTACGAGCAGTACTTC
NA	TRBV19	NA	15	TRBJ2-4	CASSMFAVAKNIQYF	TGTGCCAGTAGTATGTTTGCGGTGGCCAAAAACATTCAGTACTTC
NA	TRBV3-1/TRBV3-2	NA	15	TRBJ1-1	CASSSGYGADTEAFF	TGTGCCAGCAGCTCCGGTTACGGTGCGGACACTGAAGCTTTCTTT
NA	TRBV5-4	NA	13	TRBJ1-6	CASSLQREPPLHF	TGTGCCAGCAGCTTGCAACGAGAGCCACCCCTCCACTTT
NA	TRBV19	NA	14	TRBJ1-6	CASSLGGAYSPLHF	TGTGCCAGTAGTCTTGGAGGGGCCTATTCACCCCTCCACTTT
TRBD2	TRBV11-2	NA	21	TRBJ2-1	CASSFKAGGLAGLSSYNEQFF	TGTGCCAGCAGTTTCAAAGCAGGGGGACTAGCGGGTTTGAGCTCCTACAATGAGCAGTTCTTC
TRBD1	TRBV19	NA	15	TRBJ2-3	CASSTGTGVTDTQYF	TGTGCCAGTAGTACCGGGACAGGGGTAACAGATACGCAGTATTTT
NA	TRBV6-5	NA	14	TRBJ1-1	CASSYTAMNTEAFF	TGTGCCAGCAGTTACACAGCTATGAACACTGAAGCTTTCTTT
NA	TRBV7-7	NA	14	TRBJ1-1	CASSPRGGGGRAFF	TGTGCCAGCAGCCCGCGTGGGGGAGGTGGGAGGGCTTTCTTT
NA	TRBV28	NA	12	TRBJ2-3	CALTSSTDTQYF	TGTGCTCTCACATCGAGCACAGATACGCAGTATTTT
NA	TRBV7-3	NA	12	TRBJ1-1	CASSLNQGEAFF	TGTGCCAGCAGCTTAAATCAGGGTGAAGCTTTCTTT
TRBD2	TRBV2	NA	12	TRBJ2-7	CASGEGTYEQYF	TGTGCCAGCGGGGAGGGTACCTACGAGCAGTACTTC
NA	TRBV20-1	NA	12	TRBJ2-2	CSASWGEVELFF	TGCAGTGCTAGTTGGGGGGAAGTGGAGCTGTTTTTT
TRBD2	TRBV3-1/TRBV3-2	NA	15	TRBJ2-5	CASSRRLAGGETQYF	TGTGCCAGCAGCCGTCGACTAGCGGGGGGAGAGACCCAGTACTTC
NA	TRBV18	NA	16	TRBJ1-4	CASSPQGAGNNEKLFF	TGTGCCAGCTCACCGCAAGGGGCGGGAAATAATGAAAAACTGTTTTTT
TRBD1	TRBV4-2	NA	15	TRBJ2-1	CASSQGDSPYNEQFF	TGTGCCAGCAGCCAAGGGGACAGCCCCTACAATGAGCAGTTCTTC
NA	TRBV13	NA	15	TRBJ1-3	CASSLPRGSGNTIYF	TGTGCCAGCAGCTTACCTCGAGGCTCTGGAAACACCATATATTTT
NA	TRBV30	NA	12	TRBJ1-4	CAWSDGGEKLFF	TGTGCCTGGAGTGACGGGGGTGAAAAACTGTTTTTT
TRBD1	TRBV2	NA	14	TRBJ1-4	CASSTDRGGEKLFF	TGTGCCAGCAGTACTGACAGGGGTGGGGAAAAACTGTTTTTT
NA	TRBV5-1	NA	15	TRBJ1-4	CASSALDSLNEKLFF	TGCGCCAGCAGCGCCTTGGACAGCCTGAATGAAAAACTGTTTTTT
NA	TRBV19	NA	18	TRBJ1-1	CASSMLGRAPGQPPEAFF	TGTGCCAGTAGTATGTTAGGCAGGGCCCCTGGTCAGCCGCCTGAAGCTTTCTTT